The 31 T cell receptor beta chains below all came from one sample that was sequenced in a study of CD8 T cells in ankylosing spondylitis. Each CDR3 protein is one row after TCRdb ran MiXCR on the 5' RACE reads. The data hold 250,000 to 400,000 distinct CDR3 sequences, with around a tenth observed a single time. Specimen: blood, either unsorted or a sorted T cell fraction (not recorded which). All receptors come from a female donor with ankylosing spondylitis or in good health (not recorded which).

This clonotype has a count of ten or more. The V call is TRBV29-1, the J call TRBJ2-3; 7 positions agree with TRBD2. The CDR3 length is 14 residues. The V gene's germline CDR1 is SQVTM and CDR2 ANQGSEA. Trimming at V came to 8 bases and at J to 2 bases, leaving 10 bases not matched to a gene. The CDR3 DNA reads TGCAGCACTTACTCAGCGGGATCCACAGATACGCAGTATTTT. This encodes CSTYSAGSTDTQYF.

The table lists this clonotype with a few counts. The chain couples TRBV20-1 to TRBJ2-3; D is undetermined. V shed 6 bases and J shed 6 bases, with 25 bases lying between them. The V gene's germline CDR1 is DFQATT and CDR2 SNEGSKA (reference sequence). The CDR3 is made up of 16 amino acids. CDR3 in DNA: TGCAGTGCCCTCGGGTGGGTGGGATCGGCCGGGGATACGCAGTATTTT. Translating it yields CSALGWVGSAGDTQYF.

There are a few counts of this clonotype. The chain joins TRBV7-9 to TRBJ2-1, with 8 bases identical to TRBD1. This CDR3 region has 15 residues. Trimming at V came to 5 bases and at J to 4 bases, leaving 7 bases not matched to a gene. Germline V gives CDR1 SEHNR, CDR2 FQNEAQ (reference sequence). The CDR3 sequence: CASSPGQVWYNEQFF. CDR3 nucleotides: TGTGCCAGCAGCCCGGGACAGGTTTGGTACAATGAGCAGTTCTTC.

This clonotype was counted ten times or more. The rearrangement joins TRBV19 to TRBJ1-5; 8 bases are shared with TRBD1. Germline CDR1 reads LNHDA; CDR2 reads SQIVND (reference sequence). V shed 5 bases and J 5 bases; nucleotides not matched to a gene: 8. This CDR3 contains 15 residues. CDR3 nucleotides: TGTGCCAGTAGTGGCAGGGGGCGCGTCGATCAGCCCCAGCATTTT. Translated: CASSGRGRVDQPQHF.

In its sample, this clonotype was seen many times. The chain links TRBV20-1 to TRBJ2-1, with 10 bases lining up with TRBD2. CDR1 DFQATT and CDR2 SNEGSKA come from the germline V gene (reference sequence). The CDR3 is made up of 15 amino acids. J lost 5 bases, V lost 4 bases, and 8 bases had no gene match. The CDR3 DNA reads as TGCAGTGCTATTCTCCTAGCGGGGGTCCACAATGAGCAGTTCTTC. It encodes CSAILLAGVHNEQFF.

In this sample, this clonotype turned up many times. The chain is built from TRBV10-3 and TRBJ2-1, with D tentatively TRBD1 or TRBD2 (6 bases each). V dropped 10 bases and J dropped 5 bases, with 21 bases sitting between them. CDR3 size: 15 residues. Germline CDR1 is ENHRY and CDR2 is SYGVKD. In nucleotides, the CDR3 is TGTGCCAGCCGAACGACGACGGGGGCGAACAATGAGCAGTTCTTC. Protein: CASRTTTGANNEQFF.

In this sample, this clonotype turned up many times. This rearrangement joins TRBV7-2 to TRBJ2-7, with TRBD2 matching 9 bases. With V trimmed by 6 bases and J by 3 bases, 6 bases remained unmatched. CDR3 length equals 14 residues. The germline V gene has CDR1 SGHTA and CDR2 FQGNSA. CDR3 sequence (DNA): TGTGCCAGCAGTCAGACTAGCGGAAACTACGAGCAGTACTTC. Translation gives CASSQTSGNYEQYF.

This clonotype was seen many times. This chain uses TRBV5-1 with TRBJ2-1; TRBD1 agrees at 7 bases. CDR1 and CDR2 (germline): SGHRS, YFSETQ. V gave up 4 bases and J gave up 0 bases; unmatched junction bases: 7. The CDR3 runs 16 residues. This chain's CDR3 is CASSPGQSSSYNEQFF. Here the CDR3 DNA reads TGCGCCAGCAGCCCGGGACAGTCGAGCTCCTACAATGAGCAGTTCTTC.

This chain connects TRBV12-3 or TRBV12-4 to TRBJ2-1; TRBD2 agrees at 8 bases. Unmatched junction bases numbered 8, after V lost 6 bases and J lost 4 bases. This CDR3 spans 15 amino acids. CDR3 DNA sequence: TGTGCCAGCAGCCGGGGGGGAGGCGGATACAATGAGCAGTTCTTC. Encoded protein: CASSRGGGGYNEQFF.

This clonotype showed up many times. This chain connects TRBV29-1 to TRBJ1-4; possibly TRBD1 for D (6 bases). CDR1 is SQVTM, CDR2 ANQGSEA, per germline. The CDR3 contains 12 residues. V gave up 7 bases and J gave up 2 bases, with 8 bases separating them. Here the CDR3 DNA reads TGCAGCGGAACAGGGACTAATGAAAAACTGTTTTTT. It is translated as CSGTGTNEKLFF.

This clonotype was counted ten times or more. This chain uses TRBV20-1 with TRBJ2-3; D remains ambiguous. From germline, CDR1 is DFQATT and CDR2 SNEGSKA (reference sequence). This CDR3 comprises 14 residues. Trimming pared 6 bases from V and 5 bases from J, leaving 18 bases between. This chain's CDR3 is CSAPTPTRRDTQYF. The CDR3 region has the DNA TGCAGTGCCCCCACCCCGACTCGCCGAGATACGCAGTATTTT.

The chain uses TRBV5-1 and TRBJ2-2, with TRBD1 as a possible D gene (6 bases). The V and J ends lost 2 bases and 4 bases respectively, with 15 bases between them. Germline V CDR1 and CDR2: SGHRS, YFSETQ. CDR3 length: 16 residues. The CDR3 reads CASSFGAGAGTGELFF. In DNA form, the CDR3 reads TGCGCCAGCAGCTTCGGGGCAGGGGCTGGCACCGGGGAGCTGTTTTTT.

There are many counts of this clonotype. The CDR3 is CASSSLGSSYNSPLHF. CDR3 in DNA: TGTGCCAGCAGCTCCCTTGGCAGCTCCTATAATTCACCCCTCCACTTT. J is TRBJ1-6 and V is TRBV7-6; no definite D call. Per the germline V gene, CDR1 is SGHVS and CDR2 is FNYEAQ. V lost 4 bases and J lost 0, with 10 bases in between. This CDR3 spans 16 amino acids.

The V gene is TRBV4-3, the J gene TRBJ1-6; possibly TRBD1 for D (5 bases). V gave up 5 bases and J gave up 9 bases, with 14 bases separating them. Germline values: CDR1 LGHNA, CDR2 YSLEER. The CDR3 sequence is 14 residues long. The CDR3 sequence: CASSDRDEFSPLHF. The CDR3 coding sequence is TGCGCCAGCAGCGACCGGGACGAATTTTCACCCCTCCACTTT.

The chain employs TRBV19 and TRBJ1-5; 7 nucleotides align to TRBD1. The CDR3 is 16 residues long. J gave up 4 bases and V 6 bases, and 12 bases lay outside the gene matches. CDR1 is LNHDA, CDR2 SQIVND, per germline (reference sequence). The CDR3 DNA sequence: TGTGCCAGTAGAAATCGGGACAGTCTAAATAATCAGCCCCAGCATTTT. It yields the protein CASRNRDSLNNQPQHF.

In its sample, this clonotype was seen many times. At one of its ends the junction is not consistent with the germline gene, which may arise from a read error. The rearrangement links TRBV6-2 or TRBV6-3 to TRBJ2-7; D unclear. From germline, CDR1 is MNHEY and CDR2 SVGEGT. There are 13 residues in the CDR3. The CDR3 DNA is TGTGCCAGCTGTTACGGTTTCGCCTACGAGCAGTACTTC. This translates into CASCYGFAYEQYF.

This clonotype appeared many times. The chain recombines TRBV7-9 with TRBJ2-3; 12 positions agree with TRBD2. The germline gives CDR1 SEHNR, CDR2 FQNEAQ (reference sequence). The CDR3 is 16 residues long. Unmatched junction bases numbered 4, after V lost 1 base and J lost 5 bases. The CDR3 DNA is TGTGCCAGCAGCTTAGGACTAGCGGGAGTAGTAGATACGCAGTATTTT. It yields the protein CASSLGLAGVVDTQYF. Based on the CDR3 plus reference TRBV7-9 and TRBJ2-3, the full variable domain is DTGVSQNPRHKITKRGQNVTFRCDPISEHNRLYWYRQTLGQGPEFLTYFQNEAQLEKSRLLSDRFSAERPKGSFSTLEIQRTEQGDSAMYLCASSLGLAGVVDTQYFGPGTRLTVL.

CDR3 sequence: CASSLGTSGRAYNEQFF. The CDR3 DNA reads as TGTGCCAGCAGTCTCGGGACTAGCGGGAGGGCCTACAATGAGCAGTTCTTC. V is TRBV6-1 and J is TRBJ2-1; 16 bases agree with TRBD2. Trimming at V came to 5 bases and at J to 2 bases, leaving 3 bases not matched to a gene. Germline CDR1 MNHNS, CDR2 SASEGT. This CDR3 region has 17 residues.

This clonotype was picked up a small number of times. The rearrangement links TRBV7-9 to TRBJ2-2; 8 nucleotides align to TRBD1. CDR3 size: 15 residues. J was trimmed by 2 bases and V by 7 bases; bases with no gene match: 6. Germline CDR1 reads SEHNR; CDR2 reads FQNEAQ (reference sequence). As DNA, the CDR3 is TGTGCCAGCACGCCGACAGGGGCCAACACCGGGGAGCTGTTTTTT. It yields the protein CASTPTGANTGELFF.

This clonotype appeared a few times. The chain combines TRBV12-3 or TRBV12-4 with TRBJ1-1; possible D gene TRBD1, 5 bases. There are 13 residues in the CDR3. Trimming took off 6 bases at V and 4 bases at J, with 12 bases between the two ends. CDR3: CASSRRVPTEAFF. CDR3 DNA sequence: TGTGCCAGCAGCCGCAGGGTGCCCACTGAAGCTTTCTTT.

In its sample, this clonotype was seen many times. The chain couples TRBV5-1 to TRBJ1-4; 9 bases match TRBD1. V shed 3 bases and J 7 bases; nucleotides not matched to a gene: 4. CDR3 length: 14 amino acids. CDR1 and CDR2 from the germline V gene are SGHRS and YFSETQ. This CDR3 is CASSSGTGSEKLFF. The CDR3 coding sequence is TGCGCCAGCAGCTCCGGGACAGGGAGTGAAAAACTGTTTTTT.

The genes are TRBV20-1 and TRBJ2-3; the D gene is possibly TRBD1 (6 bases). The CDR3 loop spans 18 amino acids. The germline V and J ends were trimmed by 0 bases and 2 bases, with 21 bases remaining between them. From germline, CDR1 is DFQATT and CDR2 SNEGSKA (reference sequence). The CDR3 sequence: CSARDLLGQEAHTDTQYF. In nucleotides, the CDR3 is TGCAGTGCTAGAGATCTTTTGGGACAAGAGGCCCACACAGATACGCAGTATTTT.

As for this clonotype: Mismatch with germline at one junction end may stem from a read error. The rearrangement joins TRBV12-3 or TRBV12-4 to TRBJ1-2, with D hard to call. The CDR3 has 13 residues. The CDR3 DNA sequence: TGTGCCAGCAGTTTGGCAGCCCTCTATGGCTACGCCTTC. This gives the protein CASSLAALYGYAF.

This clonotype was recorded at least ten times. The J gene is TRBJ2-3, the V gene TRBV20-1, with D possibly TRBD2 on 6 matching bases. V lost 6 bases, J lost 5 bases, and 9 bases lay in between. The germline V gene encodes CDR1 DFQATT and CDR2 SNEGSKA (reference sequence). This CDR3 is built from 11 residues. CDR3: CSATGVDTQYF. The CDR3 DNA reads TGCAGTGCAACGGGAGTAGATACGCAGTATTTT.

This clonotype was recorded a few times. The chain carries TRBV5-1 and TRBJ2-1; 8 nucleotides match TRBD2. The CDR3 is 14 amino acids. CDR1 and CDR2 from the germline V gene are SGHRS and YFSETQ. V shed 0 bases, J shed 9 bases, and the junction held 5 bases outside the gene matches. The CDR3 sequence is CASSLDSGIGEQFF. The CDR3 nucleotides read TGCGCCAGCAGCTTGGATAGCGGGATTGGTGAGCAGTTCTTC. Full variable domain (missing parts from reference TRBV5-1 and TRBJ2-1): KAGVTQTPRYLIKTRGQQVTLSCSPISGHRSVSWYQQTPGQGLQFLFEYFSETQRNKGNFPGRFSGRQFSNSRSEMNVSTLELGDSALYLCASSLDSGIGEQFFGPGTRLTVL.

This clonotype was picked up a small number of times. This chain links TRBV12-3 or TRBV12-4 with TRBJ2-1; 7 bases line up with TRBD2. This CDR3 has 13 residues. The junction had 7 bases not matched to a gene; V was cut back by 0 bases and J by 14 bases. The CDR3 region is CASSLARQGGKFF. Here the CDR3 DNA reads TGTGCCAGCAGTTTAGCGCGGCAGGGAGGGAAGTTCTTC.

At least ten counts were recorded for this clonotype. This chain connects TRBV25-1 to TRBJ1-5; possible D gene TRBD1, 6 bases. CDR1 is MGHDK, CDR2 SYGVNS, per germline. The CDR3 runs 15 residues. The germline V and J ends were trimmed by 8 bases and 6 bases, with 20 bases remaining between them. The DNA for the CDR3 is TGTGCCAGCTCCGAGGGGGGGGCTGTGGGTCAGCCCCAGCATTTT. It is translated as CASSEGGAVGQPQHF.

Worth noting for this clonotype: One base away lies a much larger clone, so this may be a sequencing read error. The chain recombines TRBV5-5 with TRBJ2-1; D perhaps matches TRBD2 (6 bases). Germline values: CDR1 SGHKS, CDR2 YYEKEE (reference sequence). The CDR3 sequence is 16 residues long. The CDR3 bases are TGTGCCAGCAGCCCTTTAGCGGAAAGCTCCTACAATGAGAAGTTCTTC. Translation gives CASSPLAESSYNEKFF. The full variable domain, completed using reference TRBV5-5 and TRBJ2-1, is DAGVTQSPTHLIKTRGQQVTLRCSPISGHKSVSWYQQVLGQGPQFIFQYYEKEERGRGNFPDRFSARQFPNYSSELNVNALLLGDSALYLCASSPLAESSYNEKFFGPGTRLTVL.

This clonotype was recorded at least ten times. V usage is TRBV5-1 and J usage is TRBJ2-5; no definite D call. V gave up 0 bases and J gave up 3 bases, with 3 bases separating them. CDR1 SGHRS and CDR2 YFSETQ come from the germline V gene. This CDR3 is 12 amino acids long. CDR3 sequence reads: CASSLGKETQYF. The CDR3 region has the DNA TGCGCCAGCAGCTTGGGTAAAGAGACCCAGTACTTC.

This clonotype was picked up a small number of times. The chain carries TRBV18 and TRBJ1-1; unclear D gene. Germline CDR1 KGHSH, CDR2 LQKENI. The CDR3 is 14 residues long. Trimming removed 3 bases at V and 0 bases at J, with 8 bases between. DNA for the CDR3: TGTGCCAGCTCACCGGCCAGTTTGAACACTGAAGCTTTCTTT. Translation: CASSPASLNTEAFF. Together with reference TRBV18 and TRBJ1-1, the CDR3 gives the full variable domain: NAGVMQNPRHLVRRRGQEARLRCSPMKGHSHVYWYRQLPEEGLKFMVYLQKENIIDESGMPKERFSAEFPKEGPSILRIQQVVRGDSAAYFCASSPASLNTEAFFGQGTRLTVV.

There are many counts of this clonotype. The V call is TRBV10-3, the J call TRBJ2-3; TRBD2 matches at 14 bases. This CDR3 contains 16 residues. The germline gives CDR1 ENHRY, CDR2 SYGVKD. V was pared by 11 bases and J by 0 bases, with 7 bases of the junction left unmatched. CDR3 sequence: CASGTSGGTSTDTQYF. The CDR3 DNA reads TGTGCCTCCGGGACTAGCGGGGGCACTAGCACAGATACGCAGTATTTT.